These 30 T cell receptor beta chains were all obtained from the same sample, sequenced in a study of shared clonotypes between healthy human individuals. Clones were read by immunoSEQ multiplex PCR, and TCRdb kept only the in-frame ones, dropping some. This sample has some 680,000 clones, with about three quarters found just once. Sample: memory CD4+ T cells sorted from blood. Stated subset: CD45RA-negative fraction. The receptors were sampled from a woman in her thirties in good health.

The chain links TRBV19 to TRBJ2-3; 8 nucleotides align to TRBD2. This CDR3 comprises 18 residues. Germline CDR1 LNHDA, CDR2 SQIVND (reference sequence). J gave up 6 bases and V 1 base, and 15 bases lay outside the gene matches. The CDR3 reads CASSIVFRTSNPRDTQYF. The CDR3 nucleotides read TGTGCCAGTAGTATAGTATTTCGGACTAGCAATCCCAGGGATACGCAGTATTTT.

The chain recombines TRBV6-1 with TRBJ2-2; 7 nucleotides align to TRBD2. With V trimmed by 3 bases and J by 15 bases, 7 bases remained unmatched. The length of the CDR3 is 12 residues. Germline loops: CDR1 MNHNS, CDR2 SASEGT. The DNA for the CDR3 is TGTGCCAGCAGTGATTGGGCAGGGAGGGTGTTTTTT. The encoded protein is CASSDWAGRVFF.

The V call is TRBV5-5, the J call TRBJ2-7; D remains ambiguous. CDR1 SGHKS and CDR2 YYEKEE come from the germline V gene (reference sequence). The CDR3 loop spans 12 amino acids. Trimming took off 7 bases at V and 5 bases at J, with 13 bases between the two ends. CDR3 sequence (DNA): TGTGCCAGCTCGGGCCCCCGCGACGAGCAGTACTTC. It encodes CASSGPRDEQYF.

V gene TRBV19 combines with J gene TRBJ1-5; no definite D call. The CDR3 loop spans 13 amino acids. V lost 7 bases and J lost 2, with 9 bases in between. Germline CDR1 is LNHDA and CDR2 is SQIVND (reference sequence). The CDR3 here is CASTTSGNQPQHF. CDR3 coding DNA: TGTGCCAGTACCACCAGTGGCAATCAGCCCCAGCATTTT.

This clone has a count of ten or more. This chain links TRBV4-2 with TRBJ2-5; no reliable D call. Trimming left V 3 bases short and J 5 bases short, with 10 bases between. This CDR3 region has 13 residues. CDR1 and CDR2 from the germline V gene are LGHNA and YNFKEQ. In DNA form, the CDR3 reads TGTGCCAGCAGCCAGAGAAACGCGGAGACCCAGTACTTC. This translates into CASSQRNAETQYF.

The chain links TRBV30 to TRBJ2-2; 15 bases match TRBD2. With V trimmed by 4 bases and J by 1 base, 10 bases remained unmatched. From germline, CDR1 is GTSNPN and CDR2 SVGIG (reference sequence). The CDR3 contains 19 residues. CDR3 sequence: CAWTPQWGLAGGNTGELFF. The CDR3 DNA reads TGTGCCTGGACCCCTCAGTGGGGACTAGCGGGAGGGAACACCGGGGAGCTGTTTTTT.

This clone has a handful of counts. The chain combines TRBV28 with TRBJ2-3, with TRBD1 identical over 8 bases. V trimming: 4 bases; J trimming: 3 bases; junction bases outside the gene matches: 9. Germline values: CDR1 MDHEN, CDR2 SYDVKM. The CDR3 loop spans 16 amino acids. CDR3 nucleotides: TGTGCCAGCAGTTCCCTAGACAGGGGTTGGACAGATACGCAGTATTTT. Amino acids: CASSSLDRGWTDTQYF.

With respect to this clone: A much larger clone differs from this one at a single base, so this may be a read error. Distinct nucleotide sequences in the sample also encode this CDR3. The DNA for the CDR3 is TGCGCCAGCAGCCCCCAGGGGGCTGGAAACACCATATATTTT. Amino acids: CASSPQGAGNTIYF. The rearrangement joins TRBV5-1 to TRBJ1-3, with 7 bases identical to TRBD1. Germline V gene lookup returns CDR1 SGHRS and CDR2 YFSETQ. The length of the CDR3 is 14 residues. Trimming cost V 4 bases and J 2 bases; bases outside gene matches: 3.

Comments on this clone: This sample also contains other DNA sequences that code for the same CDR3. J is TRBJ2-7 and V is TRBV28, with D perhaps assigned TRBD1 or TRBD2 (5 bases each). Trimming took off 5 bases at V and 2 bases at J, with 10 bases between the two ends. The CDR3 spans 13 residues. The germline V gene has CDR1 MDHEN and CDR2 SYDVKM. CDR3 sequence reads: CASSPGPTYEQYF. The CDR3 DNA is TGTGCCAGCAGTCCGGGACCTACCTACGAGCAGTACTTC. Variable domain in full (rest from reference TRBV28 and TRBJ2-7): DVKVTQSSRYLVKRTGEKVFLECVQDMDHENMFWYRQDPGLGLRLIYFSYDVKMKEKGDIPEGYSVSREKKERFSLILESASTNQTSMYLCASSPGPTYEQYFGPGTRLTVT.

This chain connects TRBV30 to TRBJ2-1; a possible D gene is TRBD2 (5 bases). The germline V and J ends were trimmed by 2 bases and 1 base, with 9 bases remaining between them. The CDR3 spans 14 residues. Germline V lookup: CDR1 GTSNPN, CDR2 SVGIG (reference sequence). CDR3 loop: CAWSTRRSYNEQFF. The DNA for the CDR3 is TGTGCCTGGAGTACTAGGAGATCCTACAATGAGCAGTTCTTC.

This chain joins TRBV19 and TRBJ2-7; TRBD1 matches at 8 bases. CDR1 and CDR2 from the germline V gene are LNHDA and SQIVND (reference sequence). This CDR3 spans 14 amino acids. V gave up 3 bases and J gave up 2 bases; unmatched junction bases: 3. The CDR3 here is CASSITGGTYEQYF. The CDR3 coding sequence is TGTGCCAGTAGTATCACAGGGGGGACCTACGAGCAGTACTTC.

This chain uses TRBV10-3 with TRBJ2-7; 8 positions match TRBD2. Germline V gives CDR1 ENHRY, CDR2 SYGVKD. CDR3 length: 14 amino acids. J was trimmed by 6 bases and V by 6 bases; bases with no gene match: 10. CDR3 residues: CAISTSREGSEQYF. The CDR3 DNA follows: TGTGCCATCAGCACCTCCCGGGAGGGCTCCGAGCAGTACTTC.

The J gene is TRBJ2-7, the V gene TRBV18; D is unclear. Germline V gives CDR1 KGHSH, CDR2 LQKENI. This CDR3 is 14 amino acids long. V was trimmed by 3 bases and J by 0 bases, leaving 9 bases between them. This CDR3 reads CASSPKAGSYEQYF. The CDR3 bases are TGTGCCAGCTCACCTAAGGCAGGCTCCTACGAGCAGTACTTC.

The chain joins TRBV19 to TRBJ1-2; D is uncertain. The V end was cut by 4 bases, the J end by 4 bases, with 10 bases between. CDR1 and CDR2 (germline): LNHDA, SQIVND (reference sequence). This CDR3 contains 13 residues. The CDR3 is CASSNRKTYGYTF. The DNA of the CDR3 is TGTGCCAGTAGTAATCGAAAGACCTATGGCTACACCTTC.

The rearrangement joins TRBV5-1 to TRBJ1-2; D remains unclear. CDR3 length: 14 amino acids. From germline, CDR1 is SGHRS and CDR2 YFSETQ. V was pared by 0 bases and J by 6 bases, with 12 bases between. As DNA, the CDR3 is TGCGCCAGCAGCTTGGCGGAGCAACCGGATGGCTACACCTTC. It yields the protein CASSLAEQPDGYTF.

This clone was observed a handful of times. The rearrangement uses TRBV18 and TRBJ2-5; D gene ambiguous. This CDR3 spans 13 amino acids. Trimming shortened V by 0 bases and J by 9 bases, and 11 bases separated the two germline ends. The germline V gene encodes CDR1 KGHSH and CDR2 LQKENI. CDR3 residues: CASSPPKVASQYF. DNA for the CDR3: TGTGCCAGCTCACCACCAAAAGTAGCCTCCCAGTACTTC.

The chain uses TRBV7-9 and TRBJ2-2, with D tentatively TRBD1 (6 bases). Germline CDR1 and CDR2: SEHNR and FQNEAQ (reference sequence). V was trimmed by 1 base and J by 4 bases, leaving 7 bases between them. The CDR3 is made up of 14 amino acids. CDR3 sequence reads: CASSLEQGTGELFF. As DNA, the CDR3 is TGTGCCAGCAGCTTAGAACAGGGCACCGGGGAGCTGTTTTTT.

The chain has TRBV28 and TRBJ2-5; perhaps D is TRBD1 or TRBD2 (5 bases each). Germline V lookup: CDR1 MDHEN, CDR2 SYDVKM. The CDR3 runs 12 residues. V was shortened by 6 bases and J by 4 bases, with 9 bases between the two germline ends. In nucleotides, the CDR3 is TGTGCCAGCAGCCCGGGGCGAGAGACCCAGTACTTC. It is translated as CASSPGRETQYF.

CDR3 in DNA: TGTGCCAGTAGTATAGGGGGACAGGGGCAATACGAGCAGTACTTC. Its protein product is CASSIGGQGQYEQYF. The chain uses TRBV19 and TRBJ2-7; 10 bases are a match to TRBD1. The CDR3 is 15 amino acids. V lost 1 base, J lost 4 bases, and 4 bases stayed unmatched. Germline V gene sequence: CDR1 LNHDA, CDR2 SQIVND (reference sequence). Using reference TRBV19 and TRBJ2-7 for the parts outside the CDR3, the full variable domain is DGGITQSPKYLFRKEGQNVTLSCEQNLNHDAMYWYRQDPGQGLRLIYYSQIVNDFQKGDIAEGYSVSREKKESFPLTVTSAQKNPTAFYLCASSIGGQGQYEQYFGPGTRLTVT.

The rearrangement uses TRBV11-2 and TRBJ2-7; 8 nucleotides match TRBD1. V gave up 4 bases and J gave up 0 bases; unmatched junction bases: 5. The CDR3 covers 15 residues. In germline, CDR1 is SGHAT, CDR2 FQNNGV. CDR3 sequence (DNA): TGTGCCAGCAGCTCTAGGGACAGGATCTCCTACGAGCAGTACTTC. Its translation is CASSSRDRISYEQYF.

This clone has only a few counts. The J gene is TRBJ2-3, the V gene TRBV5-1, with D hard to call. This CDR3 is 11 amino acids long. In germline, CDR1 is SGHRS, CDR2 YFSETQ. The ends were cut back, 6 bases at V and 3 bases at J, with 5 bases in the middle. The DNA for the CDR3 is TGCGCCAGCACAGAGACAGATACGCAGTATTTT. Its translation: CASTETDTQYF.

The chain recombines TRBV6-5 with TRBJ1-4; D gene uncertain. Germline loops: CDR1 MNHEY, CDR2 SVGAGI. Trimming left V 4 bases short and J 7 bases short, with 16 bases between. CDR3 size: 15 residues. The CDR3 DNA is TGTGCCAGCAGTTCCGTCGACGGATTTGTTGAAAAACTGTTTTTT. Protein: CASSSVDGFVEKLFF.

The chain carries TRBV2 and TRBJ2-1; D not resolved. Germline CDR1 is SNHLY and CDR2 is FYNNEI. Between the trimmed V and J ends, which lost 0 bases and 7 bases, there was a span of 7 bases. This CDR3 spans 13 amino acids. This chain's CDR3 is CASSEAPGNEQFF. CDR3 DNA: TGTGCCAGCAGTGAAGCCCCAGGAAATGAGCAGTTCTTC.

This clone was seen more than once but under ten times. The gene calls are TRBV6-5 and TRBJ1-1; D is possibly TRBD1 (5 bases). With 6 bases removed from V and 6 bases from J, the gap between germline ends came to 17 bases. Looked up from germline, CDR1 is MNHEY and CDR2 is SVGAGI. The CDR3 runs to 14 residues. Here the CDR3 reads CASSSHVGEAEAFF. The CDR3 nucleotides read TGTGCCAGCAGCTCCCATGTGGGGGAGGCTGAAGCTTTCTTT.

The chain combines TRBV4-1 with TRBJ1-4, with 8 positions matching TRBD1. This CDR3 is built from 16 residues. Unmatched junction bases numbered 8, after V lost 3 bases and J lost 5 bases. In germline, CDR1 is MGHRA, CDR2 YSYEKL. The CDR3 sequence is CASSHGDWDRNEKLFF. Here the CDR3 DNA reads TGCGCCAGCAGCCATGGAGATTGGGACAGGAATGAAAAACTGTTTTTT.

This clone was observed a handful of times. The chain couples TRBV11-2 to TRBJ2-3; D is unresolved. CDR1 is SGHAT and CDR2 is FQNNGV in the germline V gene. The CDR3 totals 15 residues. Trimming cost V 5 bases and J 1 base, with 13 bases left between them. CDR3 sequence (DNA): TGTGCCAGCAGCCCCTGGGTTTTGGGCACAGATACGCAGTATTTT. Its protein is CASSPWVLGTDTQYF.

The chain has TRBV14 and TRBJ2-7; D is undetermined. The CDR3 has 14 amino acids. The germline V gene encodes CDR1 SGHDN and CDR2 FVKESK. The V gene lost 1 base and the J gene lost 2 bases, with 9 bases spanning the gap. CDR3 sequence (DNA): TGTGCCAGCAGCCAAGGTAAACCCCCCTACGAGCAGTACTTC. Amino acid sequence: CASSQGKPPYEQYF.

The CDR3: CASSLTASETQYF. The CDR3 region has the DNA TGCGCCAGCAGCCTGACGGCTTCGGAGACCCAGTACTTC. This chain uses TRBV4-1 with TRBJ2-5; D unresolved. The CDR3 loop spans 13 amino acids. V gave up 4 bases and J gave up 5 bases, with 11 bases separating them. CDR1 and CDR2 from the germline V gene are MGHRA and YSYEKL.

CDR3 region: CASSKDGGIYEQYF. The CDR3, as DNA: TGTGCCAGCAGCAAAGACGGGGGCATCTACGAGCAGTACTTC. The V gene is TRBV7-9, the J gene TRBJ2-7, with D perhaps being TRBD1 or TRBD2 (6 bases each). The CDR3 loop spans 14 amino acids. Trimming shortened V by 5 bases and J by 3 bases, and 14 bases separated the two germline ends. The V gene's germline CDR1 is SEHNR and CDR2 FQNEAQ (reference sequence).

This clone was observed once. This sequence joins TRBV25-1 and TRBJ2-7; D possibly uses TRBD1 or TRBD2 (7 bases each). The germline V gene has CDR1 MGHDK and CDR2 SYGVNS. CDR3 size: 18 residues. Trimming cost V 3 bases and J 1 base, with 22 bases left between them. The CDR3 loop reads CASSDTSPAGGGSYEQYF. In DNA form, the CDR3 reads TGTGCCAGCAGTGATACCTCCCCCGCAGGGGGGGGTTCCTACGAGCAGTACTTC.